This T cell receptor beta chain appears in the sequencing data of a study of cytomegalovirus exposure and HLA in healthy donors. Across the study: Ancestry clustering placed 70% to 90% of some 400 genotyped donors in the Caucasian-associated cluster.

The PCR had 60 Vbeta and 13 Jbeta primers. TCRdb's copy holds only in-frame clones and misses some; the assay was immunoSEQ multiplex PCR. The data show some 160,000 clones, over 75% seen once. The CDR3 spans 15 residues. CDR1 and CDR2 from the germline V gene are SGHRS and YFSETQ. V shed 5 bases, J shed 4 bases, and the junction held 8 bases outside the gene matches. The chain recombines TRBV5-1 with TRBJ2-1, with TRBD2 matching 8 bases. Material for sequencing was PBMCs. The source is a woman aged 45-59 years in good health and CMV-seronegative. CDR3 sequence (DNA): TGCGCCAGCAGTATGGGGACTAGAACGTACAATGAGCAGTTCTTC. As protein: CASSMGTRTYNEQFF.